This is a list of T cell receptor beta chains from one sample in a study. Using its own MiXCR run on the RT-PCR reads, TCRdb lists one record per CDR3 protein. The sample records fewer than 800,000 distinct CDR3 sequences, 12% to 15% being singletons. Sequencing used memory CD4+ T cells from blood. The receptors derive from a female donor in good health, serving as a healthy control. Each CDR3 is given with its conserved first and last residue. A D gene is named only where the DNA matches it firmly. A row's size may be missing; if present it is once, few, many or a size class.

J	D	V	size	DNA	CDR3
TRBJ2-1	NA	TRBV5-1	NA	TGCGCCAGCAGCTTTCCGGCCAATGAGCAGTTCTTC	CASSFPANEQFF
TRBJ1-3	NA	TRBV28	NA	TGTGCCAGCAGGGTCCGGGACACAGGAAACACCATATATTTT	CASRVRDTGNTIYF
TRBJ2-1	NA	TRBV3-1	NA	TGTGCCAGCAGCCAAGAAGTAGTACCCACTTGGTTTCGGACGTCTAGCAAGGAGTTCTTC	CASSQEVVPTWFRTSSKEFF
TRBJ2-3	TRBD2	TRBV20-1	many	TGCAGTGCCCTCGGACTAGCGGGAGCCAGCACAGATACGCAGTATTTT	CSALGLAGASTDTQYF
TRBJ2-1	TRBD2	TRBV10-3	NA	TGTGCCACCAGGGGACTAGCGGGGTCCAATGAGCAGTTCTTC	CATRGLAGSNEQFF
TRBJ2-3	TRBD2	TRBV20-1	NA	TGCAGTGCTAGTATCCTAGCGGGGAGGGTGAGCACAGATACGCAGTATTTT	CSASILAGRVSTDTQYF
TRBJ2-7	TRBD1	TRBV15	many	TGTGCCACCAGGAAGAGTGGGGGACAGGGTGGCGAGCAGTACTTC	CATRKSGGQGGEQYF
TRBJ2-3	TRBD2	TRBV4-2	many	TGTGCCAGCAGCCAAGGCGGGAGGCGGGGCACAGATACGCAGTATTTT	CASSQGGRRGTDTQYF
TRBJ1-2	NA	TRBV5-1	many	TGCGCCAGCAGCTTGGGGCAGACTCCTAACTATGGCTACACCTTC	CASSLGQTPNYGYTF
TRBJ2-7	NA	TRBV7-8	NA	TGTGCCAGCAGCTTAAGTCGAGACGAGCAGTACTTC	CASSLSRDEQYF
TRBJ1-5	TRBD1	TRBV6-5	NA	TGTGCCAGCAGTCGCACAGGGGTGGGGGAACTAAATCAGCCCCAGCATTTT	CASSRTGVGELNQPQHF
TRBJ1-6	NA	TRBV6-1	few	TGTGCCAGCAGTGAACAGGGCCTTCGGGCACCCCTCCACTTT	CASSEQGLRAPLHF
TRBJ1-1	NA	TRBV5-1	NA	TGCGCCAGCAGCCGAATTCCATCGAACACTGAAGCTTTCTTT	CASSRIPSNTEAFF
TRBJ2-3	NA	TRBV5-4	many	TGTGCCAGCAGCTTGGTTGGGGAAACAGATACGCAGTATTTT	CASSLVGETDTQYF
TRBJ2-2	NA	TRBV11-2	few	TGTGCCAGCAGCGACTACGGGCCTTCCGGGGAGCTGTTTTTT	CASSDYGPSGELFF
TRBJ2-7	NA	TRBV11-2	few	TGTGCCAGCAGCTTAGAGGATACCCCTGTCTACGAGCAGTACTTC	CASSLEDTPVYEQYF
TRBJ2-5	TRBD2	TRBV29-1	few	TGCAGCGTTGCAGGGGAACTAGCGGGAGGCCACCAAGAGACCCAGTACTTC	CSVAGELAGGHQETQYF
TRBJ1-3	NA	TRBV4-2	few	TGTGCCAGCAGCAAACTCGACCCAGGGTCTGGAAACACCATATATTTT	CASSKLDPGSGNTIYF
TRBJ2-1	NA	TRBV6-5	NA	TGTGCCTCGGCAGAATCTTACAATGAGCAGTTCTTC	CASAESYNEQFF
TRBJ2-7	NA	TRBV5-1	many	TGCGCCAGCAGCCGAACAGATTCCTACGAGCAGTACTTC	CASSRTDSYEQYF
TRBJ1-1	NA	TRBV3-1	NA	TGTGCCAGCAGCCACCGGACAGCTGAAGCTTTCTTT	CASSHRTAEAFF
TRBJ2-3	TRBD2	TRBV9	few	TGTGCCAGCAGCGCCCGATTAGCGGGGTTCACAGATACGCAGTATTTT	CASSARLAGFTDTQYF
TRBJ2-1	NA	TRBV7-3	NA	TGTGCCAGCAGCATAGCCGGCGGGGCTTGGAACAATGAGCAGTTCTTC	CASSIAGGAWNNEQFF
TRBJ1-5	NA	TRBV10-3	few	TGTGCCATCAGTGAGTCGGCGTCGGCAGGCCTGGGGTATAGCAATCAGCCCCAGCATTTT	CAISESASAGLGYSNQPQHF
TRBJ1-4	TRBD1	TRBV20-1	once	TGCAGTGCTAGAGATCCGGGACAGGGCGATGATGAAAAACTGTTTTTT	CSARDPGQGDDEKLFF
TRBJ2-1	TRBD2	TRBV7-2	NA	TGTGCCAGCAGCCGGGGGGAGGCTTTTAATGAGCAGTTCTTC	CASSRGEAFNEQFF
TRBJ2-7	NA	TRBV11-2	many	TGTGCCAGCAGCTTGACAGGCAACTCCTACGAGCAGTACTTC	CASSLTGNSYEQYF
TRBJ2-6	NA	TRBV11-2	NA	TGTGCCAGCAGCCCCCTCCGATCCCCTGGGGCCAACGTCCTGACTTTC	CASSPLRSPGANVLTF
TRBJ1-5	NA	TRBV5-1	NA	TGCGCCAGCAGCTTGGAAGGAGGGAACACTCAGCCCCAGCATTTT	CASSLEGGNTQPQHF
TRBJ2-5	NA	TRBV4-2	NA	TGTGCCAGCAGCCAAGATTACACAGGCCGGGAGACCCAGTACTTC	CASSQDYTGRETQYF
TRBJ1-2	NA	TRBV12-3/TRBV12-4	few	TGTGCCAGCACCGAATCGCAGACCGGCTACACCTTC	CASTESQTGYTF
TRBJ1-1	TRBD1	TRBV3-1	few	TGTGCCAGCAGCCGCGGGACAGGGGATTGGGGCACTGAAGCTTTCTTT	CASSRGTGDWGTEAFF
TRBJ2-2	NA	TRBV10-3	NA	TGTGCCATCAGTGCTTGGGGGACGAACACCGGGGAGCTGTTTTTT	CAISAWGTNTGELFF
TRBJ2-7	TRBD2	TRBV7-3	NA	TGTGCCAGCAGCTCCCCGGGGGGGAAAACCTACGAGCAGTACTTC	CASSSPGGKTYEQYF
TRBJ2-1	NA	TRBV18	NA	TGTGCCAGCTCACCACCGGGAGGCTTAGTCAGGGATGAGCAGTTCTTC	CASSPPGGLVRDEQFF
TRBJ1-5	NA	TRBV20-1	few	TGCAGTGTCCTCCCGGCCCGAAGCGGGCAGCCCCAGCATTTT	CSVLPARSGQPQHF
TRBJ2-7	NA	TRBV6-5	many	TGTGCCAGCAGTTACTCGAGGGCCTCCTACGAGCAGTACTTC	CASSYSRASYEQYF
TRBJ1-4	TRBD1	TRBV6-1	NA	TGTGCCAGCAGTGACCGGGACAGGGAAGAAAAACTGTTTTTT	CASSDRDREEKLFF
TRBJ1-4	NA	TRBV15	NA	TGTGCCACCAGCAGCGACCTGAAAAATGAAAAACTGTTTTTT	CATSSDLKNEKLFF
TRBJ1-4	NA	TRBV6-2/TRBV6-3	NA	TGTGCCAGCAGGGGTACCGGGACCGCAACTAATGAAAAACTGTTTTTT	CASRGTGTATNEKLFF
TRBJ2-3	NA	TRBV7-2	many	TGCGCCAGCAGCTTGGTGGCTAGCACAGATACGCAGTATTTT	CASSLVASTDTQYF
TRBJ2-7	TRBD2	TRBV28	NA	TGTGCCAGCAGTCCCCCCGGGGCGGGAGTTGTCGAGCAGTACTTC	CASSPPGAGVVEQYF
TRBJ1-2	TRBD1	TRBV10-3	few	TGTGCCATCAGCCCTGGACAGGGGGCTGGGACTATGATGGATGGCTACACCTTC	CAISPGQGAGTMMDGYTF
TRBJ2-5	NA	TRBV9	NA	TGTGCCAGCAGCGTAGAGGGGCAAGAGACCCAGTACTTC	CASSVEGQETQYF
TRBJ2-1	TRBD2	TRBV28	few	TGTGCCAGCACCGCTAATATGCGCGGGGGGTACAATGAGCAGTTCTTC	CASTANMRGGYNEQFF
TRBJ2-7	TRBD2	TRBV6-2/TRBV6-3	many	TGTGCCAGCCGGCTAGCGGGAGGGAGCTCCTACGAGCAGTACTTC	CASRLAGGSSYEQYF
TRBJ1-2	TRBD1	TRBV20-1	many	TGCAGTGCTAGCACTCTGGACAGGGGGGCATATGGCTACACCTTC	CSASTLDRGAYGYTF
TRBJ2-1	NA	TRBV7-2	many	TGTGCCAGCAGCCCACTTTCTTTGCGGCGCTCCTACAATGAGCAGTTCTTC	CASSPLSLRRSYNEQFF
TRBJ1-5	NA	TRBV7-8	NA	TGTGCCAGCCGCGGGTCGGGGAGCAATCAGCCCCAGCATTTT	CASRGSGSNQPQHF
TRBJ2-3	TRBD2	TRBV20-1	NA	TGCAGTGCTAGAGACCCTAGCGGGGATTACGATACGCAGTATTTT	CSARDPSGDYDTQYF
TRBJ1-4	NA	TRBV6-1	few	TGTGCCAGCCGTCTCGGGCAGGGAAATGAAAAACTGTTTTTT	CASRLGQGNEKLFF
TRBJ2-2	NA	TRBV7-9	few	TGTGCCAGCAGCTTAAATCTAAACACCGGGGAGCTGTTTTTT	CASSLNLNTGELFF
TRBJ1-5	TRBD1	TRBV6-5	many	TGTGCCAGCAACGACAGGGCAGGGATCCAGCCCCAGCATTTT	CASNDRAGIQPQHF
TRBJ2-6	TRBD1	TRBV29-1	NA	TGCAGCGTTAGACAGGGTGGAGTTGGGGCCAACGTCCTGACTTTC	CSVRQGGVGANVLTF
TRBJ2-2	NA	TRBV3-1	few	TGTGCCAGCAGCCCCGCTGGCCGCCCCGGGGAGCTGTTTTTT	CASSPAGRPGELFF
TRBJ1-1	TRBD1	TRBV7-2	few	TGTGCCAGCAGCTTGGGGGCGACAGGGACGACTGAAGCTTTCTTT	CASSLGATGTTEAFF
TRBJ2-1	NA	TRBV5-1	few	TGCGCCAGCAGCGGGATGACGGGCTCCTACAATGAGCAGTTCTTC	CASSGMTGSYNEQFF